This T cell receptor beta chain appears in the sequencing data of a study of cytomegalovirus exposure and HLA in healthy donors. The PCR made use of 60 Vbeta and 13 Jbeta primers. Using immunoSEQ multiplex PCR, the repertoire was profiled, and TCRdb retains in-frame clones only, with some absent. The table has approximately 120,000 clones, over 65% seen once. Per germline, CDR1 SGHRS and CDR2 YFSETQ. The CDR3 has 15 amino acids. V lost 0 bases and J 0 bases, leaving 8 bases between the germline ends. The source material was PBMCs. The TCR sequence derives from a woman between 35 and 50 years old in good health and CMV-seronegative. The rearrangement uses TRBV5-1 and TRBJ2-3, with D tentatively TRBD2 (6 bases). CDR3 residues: CASSLGGTSTDTQYF. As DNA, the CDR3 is TGCGCCAGCAGCTTGGGAGGGACTAGCACAGATACGCAGTATTTT.